This T cell receptor beta chain was recovered during a study of identical twins. Each CDR3 protein gets one entry after TCRdb re-called the 5' RACE reads with MiXCR. This sample has approximately 210,000 distinct CDR3 sequences, with 6.5% found just once. These data were also filed under a second study, of T cells expressing NK-cell markers.

The sample taken for sequencing was CD8+ T cells sorted from blood. The clonotype comes from a woman between 18 and 29 years old in good health.

For the CDR3, the DNA is TGTGCCAGCAGCTTAGGACGGCTCGCGTCGGGAGAGCAGTTCTTC. Residues: CASSLGRLASGEQFF. The J gene is TRBJ2-1, the V gene TRBV11-2; TRBD2 is a possible D gene (5 bases). The V and J ends lost 1 base and 10 bases respectively, with 17 bases between them. CDR1 SGHAT and CDR2 FQNNGV come from the germline V gene. The CDR3 totals 15 residues.